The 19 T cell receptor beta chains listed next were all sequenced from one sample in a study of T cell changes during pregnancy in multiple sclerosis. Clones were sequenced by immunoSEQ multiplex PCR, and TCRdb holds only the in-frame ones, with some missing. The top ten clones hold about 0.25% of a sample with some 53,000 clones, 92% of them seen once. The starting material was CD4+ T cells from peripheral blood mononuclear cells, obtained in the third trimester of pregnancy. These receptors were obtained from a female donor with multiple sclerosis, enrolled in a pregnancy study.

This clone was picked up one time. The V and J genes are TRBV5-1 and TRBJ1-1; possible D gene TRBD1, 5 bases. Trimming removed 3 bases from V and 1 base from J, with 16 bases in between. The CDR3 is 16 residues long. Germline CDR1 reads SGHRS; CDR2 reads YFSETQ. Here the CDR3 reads CASSSPGGGWNTEAFF. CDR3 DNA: TGCGCCAGCAGCTCCCCCGGGGGGGGTTGGAACACTGAAGCTTTCTTT.

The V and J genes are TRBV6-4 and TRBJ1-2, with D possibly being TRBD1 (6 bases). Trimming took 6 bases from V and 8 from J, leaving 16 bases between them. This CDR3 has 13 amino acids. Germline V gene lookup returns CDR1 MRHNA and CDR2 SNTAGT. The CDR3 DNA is TGTGCCAGCAGGGAAACCTTACAGGGCGGCTACACCTTC. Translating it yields CASRETLQGGYTF.

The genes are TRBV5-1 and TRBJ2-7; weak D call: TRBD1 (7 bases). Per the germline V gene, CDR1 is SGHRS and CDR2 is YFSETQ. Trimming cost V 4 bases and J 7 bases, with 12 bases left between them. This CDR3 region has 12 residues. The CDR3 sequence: CASSPTGREQYF. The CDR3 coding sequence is TGCGCCAGCAGCCCGACAGGGAGGGAGCAGTACTTC.

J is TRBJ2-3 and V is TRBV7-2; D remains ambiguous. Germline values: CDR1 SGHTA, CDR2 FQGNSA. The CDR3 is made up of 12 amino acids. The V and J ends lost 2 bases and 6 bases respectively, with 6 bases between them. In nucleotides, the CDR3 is TGTGCCAGCAGCTTAACCCGGGATACGCAGTATTTT. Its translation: CASSLTRDTQYF.

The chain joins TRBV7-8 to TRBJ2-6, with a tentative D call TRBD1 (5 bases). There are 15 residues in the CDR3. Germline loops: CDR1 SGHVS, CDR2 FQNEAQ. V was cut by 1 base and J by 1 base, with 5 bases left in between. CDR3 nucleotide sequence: TGTGCCAGCAGCTTAGAGGGGTCTGGGGCCAACGTCCTGACTTTC. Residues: CASSLEGSGANVLTF.

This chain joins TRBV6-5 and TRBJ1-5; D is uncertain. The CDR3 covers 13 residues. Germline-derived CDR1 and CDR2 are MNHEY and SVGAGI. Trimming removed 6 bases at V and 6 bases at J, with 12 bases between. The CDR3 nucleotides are TGTGCCAGCAGCAACTCCGCCCGTCAGCCCCAGCATTTT. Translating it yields CASSNSARQPQHF.

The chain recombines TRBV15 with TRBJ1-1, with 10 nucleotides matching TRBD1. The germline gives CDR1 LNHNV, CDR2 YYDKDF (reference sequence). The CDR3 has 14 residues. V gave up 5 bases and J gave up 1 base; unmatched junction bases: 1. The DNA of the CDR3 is TGTGCCACCAGCTGGACAGGGGGGAACACTGAAGCTTTCTTT. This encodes CATSWTGGNTEAFF.

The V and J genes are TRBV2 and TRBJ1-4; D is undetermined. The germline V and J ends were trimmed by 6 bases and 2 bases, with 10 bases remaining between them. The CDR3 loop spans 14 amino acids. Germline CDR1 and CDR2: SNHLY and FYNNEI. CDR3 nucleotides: TGTGCCAGCAGGCCGGGTGCGACTAATGAAAAACTGTTTTTT. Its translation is CASRPGATNEKLFF.

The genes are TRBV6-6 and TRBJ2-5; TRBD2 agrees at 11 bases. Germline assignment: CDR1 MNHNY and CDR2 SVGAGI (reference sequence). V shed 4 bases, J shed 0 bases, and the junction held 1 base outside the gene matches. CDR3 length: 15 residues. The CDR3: CASSWTSGYQETQYF. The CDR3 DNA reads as TGTGCCAGCAGTTGGACTAGCGGGTACCAAGAGACCCAGTACTTC.

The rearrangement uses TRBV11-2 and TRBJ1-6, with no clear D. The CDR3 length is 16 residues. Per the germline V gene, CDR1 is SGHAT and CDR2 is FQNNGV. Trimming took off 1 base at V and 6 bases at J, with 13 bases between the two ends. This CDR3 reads CASSLVEWERNSPLHF. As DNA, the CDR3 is TGTGCCAGCAGCTTAGTAGAATGGGAGCGTAATTCACCCCTCCACTTT.

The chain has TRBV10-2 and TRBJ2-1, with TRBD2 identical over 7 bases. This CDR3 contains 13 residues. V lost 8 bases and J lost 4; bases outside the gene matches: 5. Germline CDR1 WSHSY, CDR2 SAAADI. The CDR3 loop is CASGAGAYNEQFF. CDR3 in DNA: TGCGCCAGCGGGGCGGGAGCTTACAATGAGCAGTTCTTC.

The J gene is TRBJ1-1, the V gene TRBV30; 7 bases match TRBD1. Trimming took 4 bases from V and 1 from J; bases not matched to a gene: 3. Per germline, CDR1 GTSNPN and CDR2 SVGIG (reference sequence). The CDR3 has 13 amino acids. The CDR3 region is CAWKGGRNTEAFF. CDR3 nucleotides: TGTGCCTGGAAAGGGGGCAGGAACACTGAAGCTTTCTTT. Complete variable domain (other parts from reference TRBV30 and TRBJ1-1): SQTIHQWPATLVQPVGSPLSLECTVEGTSNPNLYWYRQAAGRGLQLLFYSVGIGQISSEVPQNLSASRPQDRQFILSSKKLLLSDSGFYLCAWKGGRNTEAFFGQGTRLTVV.

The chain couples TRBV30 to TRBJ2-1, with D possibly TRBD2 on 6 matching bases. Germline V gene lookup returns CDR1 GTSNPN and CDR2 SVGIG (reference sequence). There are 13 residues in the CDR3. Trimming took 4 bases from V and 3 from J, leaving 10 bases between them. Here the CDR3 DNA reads TGTGCCTGGAATAAGGGACTCTACAATGAGCAGTTCTTC. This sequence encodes CAWNKGLYNEQFF.

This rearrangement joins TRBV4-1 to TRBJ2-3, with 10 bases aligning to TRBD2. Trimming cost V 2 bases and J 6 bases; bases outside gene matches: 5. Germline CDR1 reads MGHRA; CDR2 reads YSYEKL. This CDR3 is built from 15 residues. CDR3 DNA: TGCGCCAGCAGCCAACTAGCGGGGGTTGGGGATACGCAGTATTTT. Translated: CASSQLAGVGDTQYF.

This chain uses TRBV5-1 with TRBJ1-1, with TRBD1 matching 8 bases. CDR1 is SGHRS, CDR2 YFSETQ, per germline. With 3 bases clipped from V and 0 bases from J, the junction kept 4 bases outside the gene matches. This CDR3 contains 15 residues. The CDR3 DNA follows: TGCGCCAGCAGCTCCCGGACAGGGATGAACACTGAAGCTTTCTTT. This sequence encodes CASSSRTGMNTEAFF.

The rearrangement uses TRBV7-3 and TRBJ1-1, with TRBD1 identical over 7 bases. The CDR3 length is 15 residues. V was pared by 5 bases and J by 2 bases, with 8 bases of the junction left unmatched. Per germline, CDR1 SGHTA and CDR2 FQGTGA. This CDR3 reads CASSLRGQDNTEAFF. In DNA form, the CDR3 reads TGTGCCAGCAGCCTCAGAGGACAGGATAACACTGAAGCTTTCTTT. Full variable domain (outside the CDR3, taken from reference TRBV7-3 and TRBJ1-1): GAGVSQTPSNKVTEKGKYVELRCDPISGHTALYWYRQSLGQGPEFLIYFQGTGAADDSGLPNDRFFAVRPEGSVSTLKIQRTERGDSAVYLCASSLRGQDNTEAFFGQGTRLTVV.

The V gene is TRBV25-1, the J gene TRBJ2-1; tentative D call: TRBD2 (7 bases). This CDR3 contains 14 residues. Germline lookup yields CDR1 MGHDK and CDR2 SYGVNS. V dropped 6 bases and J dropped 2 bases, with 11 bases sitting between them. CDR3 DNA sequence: TGTGCCAGCAGCAGGGGAGGGCCCTACAATGAGCAGTTCTTC. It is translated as CASSRGGPYNEQFF.

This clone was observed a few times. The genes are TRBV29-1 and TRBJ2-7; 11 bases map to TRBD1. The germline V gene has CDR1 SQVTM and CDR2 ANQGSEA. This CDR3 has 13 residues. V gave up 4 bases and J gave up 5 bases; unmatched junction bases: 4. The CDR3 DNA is TGCAGCGTTGGCAGGACAGGGGGCAACGAGCAGTACTTC. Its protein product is CSVGRTGGNEQYF.

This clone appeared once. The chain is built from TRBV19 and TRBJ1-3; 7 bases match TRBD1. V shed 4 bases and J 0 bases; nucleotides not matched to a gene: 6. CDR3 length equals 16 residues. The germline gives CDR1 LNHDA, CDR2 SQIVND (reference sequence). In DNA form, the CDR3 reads TGTGCCAGTAGTACCCCTAGGACAGGCTCTGGAAACACCATATATTTT. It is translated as CASSTPRTGSGNTIYF.